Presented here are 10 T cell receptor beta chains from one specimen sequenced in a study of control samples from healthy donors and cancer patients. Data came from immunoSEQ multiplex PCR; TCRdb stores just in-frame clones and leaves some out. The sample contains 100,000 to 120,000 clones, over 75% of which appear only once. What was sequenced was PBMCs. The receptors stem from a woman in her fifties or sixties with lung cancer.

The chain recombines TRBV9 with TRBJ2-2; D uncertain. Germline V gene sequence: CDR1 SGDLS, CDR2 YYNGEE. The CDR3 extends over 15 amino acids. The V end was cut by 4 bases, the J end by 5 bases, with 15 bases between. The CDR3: CASSPSIIETGELFF. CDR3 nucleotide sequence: TGTGCCAGCAGCCCGAGTATTATTGAAACCGGGGAGCTGTTTTTT.

The DNA of the CDR3 is TGTGCCAGCAGCTGGCCCGGTTATGGCTACACCTTC. Its translation: CASSWPGYGYTF. The J gene is TRBJ1-2, the V gene TRBV5-6, with no clear D. Trimming shortened V by 3 bases and J by 5 bases, and 8 bases separated the two germline ends. The germline V gene has CDR1 SGHDT and CDR2 YYEEEE. The CDR3 is made up of 12 amino acids.

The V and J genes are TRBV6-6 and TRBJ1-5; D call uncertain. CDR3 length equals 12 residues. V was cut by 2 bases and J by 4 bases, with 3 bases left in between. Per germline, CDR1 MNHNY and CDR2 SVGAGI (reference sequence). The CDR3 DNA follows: TGTGCCAGCAGTTACGAGAATCAGCCCCAGCATTTT. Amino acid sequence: CASSYENQPQHF.

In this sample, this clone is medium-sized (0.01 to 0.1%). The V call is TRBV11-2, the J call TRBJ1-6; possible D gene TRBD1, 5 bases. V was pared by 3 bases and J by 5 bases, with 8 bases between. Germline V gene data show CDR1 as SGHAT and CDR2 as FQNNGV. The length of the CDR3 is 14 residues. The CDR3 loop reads CASSFGGNNSPLHF. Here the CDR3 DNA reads TGTGCCAGCAGCTTTGGGGGAAATAATTCACCCCTCCACTTT.

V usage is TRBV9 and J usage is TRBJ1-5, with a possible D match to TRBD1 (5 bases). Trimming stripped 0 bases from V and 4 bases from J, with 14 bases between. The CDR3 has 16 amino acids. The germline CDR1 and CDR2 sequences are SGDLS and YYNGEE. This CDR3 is CASSVVEGYSNQPQHF. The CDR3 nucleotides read TGTGCCAGCAGCGTAGTAGAGGGGTATAGTAATCAGCCCCAGCATTTT.

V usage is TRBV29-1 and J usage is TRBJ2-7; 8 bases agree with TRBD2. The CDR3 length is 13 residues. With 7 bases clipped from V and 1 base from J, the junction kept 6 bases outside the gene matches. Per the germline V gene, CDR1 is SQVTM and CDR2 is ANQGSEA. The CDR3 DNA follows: TGCAGCGCGAGAGCGGGGGTTTCCTACGAGCAGTACTTC. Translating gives CSARAGVSYEQYF.

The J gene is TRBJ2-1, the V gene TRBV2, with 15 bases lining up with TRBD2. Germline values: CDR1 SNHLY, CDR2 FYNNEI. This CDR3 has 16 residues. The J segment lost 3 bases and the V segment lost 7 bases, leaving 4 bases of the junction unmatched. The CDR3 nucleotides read TGTGCCAGCAAAGGACTAGCGGGAGGGGTCTACAATGAGCAGTTCTTC. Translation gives CASKGLAGGVYNEQFF.

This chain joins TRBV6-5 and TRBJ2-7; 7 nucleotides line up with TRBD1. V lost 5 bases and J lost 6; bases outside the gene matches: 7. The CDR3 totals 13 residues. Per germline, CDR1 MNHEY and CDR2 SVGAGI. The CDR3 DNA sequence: TGTGCCAGCAGTCGACAGGGTGACAGCGAGCAGTACTTC. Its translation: CASSRQGDSEQYF.

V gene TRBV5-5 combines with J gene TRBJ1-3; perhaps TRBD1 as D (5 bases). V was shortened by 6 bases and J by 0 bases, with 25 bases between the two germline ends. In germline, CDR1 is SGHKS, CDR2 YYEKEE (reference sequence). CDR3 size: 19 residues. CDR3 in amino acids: CASTSGHGRSASSGNTIYF. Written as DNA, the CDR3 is TGTGCCAGCACCTCAGGACACGGGCGCAGCGCGAGCTCTGGAAACACCATATATTTT. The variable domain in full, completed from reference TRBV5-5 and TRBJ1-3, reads DAGVTQSPTHLIKTRGQQVTLRCSPISGHKSVSWYQQVLGQGPQFIFQYYEKEERGRGNFPDRFSARQFPNYSSELNVNALLLGDSALYLCASTSGHGRSASSGNTIYFGEGSWLTVV.

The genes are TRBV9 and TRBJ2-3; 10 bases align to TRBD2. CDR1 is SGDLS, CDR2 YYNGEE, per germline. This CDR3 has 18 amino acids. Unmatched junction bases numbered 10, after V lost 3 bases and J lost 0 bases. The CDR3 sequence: CASSAPSASGSSTDTQYF. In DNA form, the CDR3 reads TGTGCCAGCAGCGCCCCCTCAGCTAGCGGGAGTAGCACAGATACGCAGTATTTT.